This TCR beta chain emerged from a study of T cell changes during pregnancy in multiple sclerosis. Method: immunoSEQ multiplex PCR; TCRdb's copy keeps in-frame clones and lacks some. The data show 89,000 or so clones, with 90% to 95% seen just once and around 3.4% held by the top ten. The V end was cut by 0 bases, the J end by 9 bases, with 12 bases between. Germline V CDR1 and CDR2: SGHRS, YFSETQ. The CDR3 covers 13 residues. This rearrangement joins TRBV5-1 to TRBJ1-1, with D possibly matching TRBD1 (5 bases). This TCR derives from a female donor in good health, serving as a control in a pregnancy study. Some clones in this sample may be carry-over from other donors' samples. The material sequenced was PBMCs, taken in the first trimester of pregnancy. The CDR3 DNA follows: TGCGCCAGCAGCTTGGTGACAGACAGCAAAGCTTTCTTT. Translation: CASSLVTDSKAFF.